This T cell receptor (beta chain) was observed in a study of cytomegalovirus exposure and HLA in healthy donors. It was with 60 Vbeta and 13 Jbeta primers that the PCR ran. Method: immunoSEQ multiplex PCR; TCRdb's copy keeps in-frame clones and lacks some. The table lists about 75,000 clones, around 83% of them singletons. General observations from the study: The investigators catalogued under 200 TCR beta chains as cytomegalovirus-associated.

The table lists this clone with a count of one. The antigen is not known. Specimen: PBMCs. The source is a man aged 70 or older in good health and CMV-seropositive.

The CDR3, as DNA: TGTGCCAGCAGCCCTGTATCTGGGGCCAACGTCCTGACTTTC. Translation gives CASSPVSGANVLTF. This rearrangement joins TRBV7-6 to TRBJ2-6; D not resolved. The CDR3 runs to 14 residues. The germline gives CDR1 SGHVS, CDR2 FNYEAQ. V dropped 5 bases and J dropped 1 base, with 6 bases sitting between them.